The 7 T cell receptor beta chains listed next were all sequenced from one sample in a study of beta chain features in type 1 diabetes. What was sequenced were expressed TCRB transcripts, since all of the isolated RNA had been reverse transcribed. Generated by immunoSEQ multiplex PCR, the TCRdb table keeps only in-frame clones and is missing some. The table records about 900,000 clones, 15% to 20% of them present only once. The specimen was naive CD4+ T cells from blood. The receptor source for this set is a young woman in good health.

The V call is TRBV7-2, the J call TRBJ2-5; D might be TRBD2 (5 bases). The CDR3 is 15 amino acids. The V end lost 0 bases, the J end lost 5 bases, and 13 bases lay between the germline ends. Germline CDR1 reads SGHTA; CDR2 reads FQGNSA. CDR3 residues: CASSLAGVRTETQYF. For the CDR3, the DNA is TGTGCCAGCAGCTTAGCGGGAGTCAGAACCGAGACCCAGTACTTC. Drawing the rest from reference TRBV7-2 and TRBJ2-5, the complete variable domain is GAGVSQSPSNKVTEKGKDVELRCDPISGHTALYWYRQSLGQGLEFLIYFQGNSAPDKSGLPSDRFSAERTGGSVSTLTIQRTQQEDSAVYLCASSLAGVRTETQYFGPGTRLLVL.

This clone was observed a few times. The J gene is TRBJ1-1, the V gene TRBV4-2; 9 bases are shared with TRBD1. The CDR3 totals 16 residues. Trimming removed 6 bases from V and 11 bases from J; junction bases left unmatched: 19. Germline-derived CDR1 and CDR2 are LGHNA and YNFKEQ. The CDR3 region has the DNA TGTGCCAGCAGTCCTGCCGGGGCGCGACAGGGGGGTATCGCTTTCTTT. This codes for CASSPAGARQGGIAFF.

Note on this clone: The sample has other DNA sequences that encode this CDR3 too. The chain recombines TRBV18 with TRBJ2-7; D call uncertain. The CDR3 loop spans 14 amino acids. The V gene lost 0 bases and the J gene lost 2 bases, with 8 bases spanning the gap. Germline V gene data show CDR1 as KGHSH and CDR2 as LQKENI. The CDR3 bases are TGTGCCAGCTCACCACCGGCAGGCGCCTACGAGCAGTACTTC. Its translation: CASSPPAGAYEQYF.

This clone appeared a few times. The chain uses TRBV14 and TRBJ2-1; D remains unclear. The V gene lost 1 base and the J gene lost 1 base, with 11 bases spanning the gap. Germline-derived CDR1 and CDR2 are SGHDN and FVKESK. This CDR3 has 16 amino acids. CDR3 coding DNA: TGTGCCAGCAGCCAAGCCCCTACACGATCCTACAATGAGCAGTTCTTC. Translating it yields CASSQAPTRSYNEQFF.

This rearrangement joins TRBV13 to TRBJ2-7, with 7 bases fitting TRBD1. The germline gives CDR1 PRHDT, CDR2 FYEKMQ (reference sequence). The CDR3 length is 13 residues. J gave up 4 bases and V 5 bases, and 5 bases lay outside the gene matches. CDR3 amino acids: CASSVQGMYEQYF. The CDR3 coding sequence is TGTGCCAGCAGCGTACAGGGGATGTACGAGCAGTACTTC.

This rearrangement joins TRBV18 to TRBJ2-6; possible D gene TRBD1, 6 bases. Between the trimmed V and J ends, which lost 6 bases and 0 bases, there was a span of 15 bases. Germline CDR1 reads KGHSH; CDR2 reads LQKENI. This CDR3 is 17 amino acids long. For the CDR3, the DNA is TGTGCCAGCTCGCTGATACAGGGTTCCTCTGGGGCCAACGTCCTGACTTTC. Its translation is CASSLIQGSSGANVLTF.

This clone was seen only a few times. The genes are TRBV7-3 and TRBJ2-5; 7 bases match TRBD1. The CDR3 extends over 16 amino acids. The V segment lost 5 bases and the J segment 9 bases; nucleotides outside the gene matches: 18. CDR1 and CDR2 from the germline V gene are SGHTA and FQGTGA. The CDR3 spells CASSPPRDSQSEAQYF. CDR3 sequence (DNA): TGTGCCAGCAGCCCTCCCCGGGACAGCCAATCGGAGGCCCAGTACTTC. The full variable domain, rest sourced from reference TRBV7-3 and TRBJ2-5, is GAGVSQTPSNKVTEKGKYVELRCDPISGHTALYWYRQSLGQGPEFLIYFQGTGAADDSGLPNDRFFAVRPEGSVSTLKIQRTERGDSAVYLCASSPPRDSQSEAQYFGPGTRLLVL.